These 27 T cell receptor beta chains came from one sample sequenced in a study of a mutant IDH1 vaccine in newly diagnosed glioma. Time point specified: week 35, safety follow-up. Every vaccination contained 300 ug of the mutant IDH1 20-mer peptide and was paired with topical imiquimod. Antigen specificity for these receptors is unknown. The assay was immunoSEQ multiplex PCR, and TCRdb's table has in-frame clones only and misses some. The sample consists of over 40,000 clones, 80% to 85% of them appearing once. This specimen consisted of PBMCs, obtained from a glioma patient whose treatment included an IDH1 peptide vaccine. Every receptor here comes from a woman aged 40 to 49 with glioma. Some clones in this sample may be carry-over from other donors' samples.

The chain couples TRBV4-1 to TRBJ1-1; the D is unclear. The CDR3 has 14 residues. Trimming cost V 0 bases and J 1 base, with 6 bases left between them. CDR1 is MGHRA, CDR2 YSYEKL, per germline. CDR3 DNA: TGCGCCAGCAGCCAAGAATCGAGGAACACTGAAGCTTTCTTT. It translates to CASSQESRNTEAFF.

The chain recombines TRBV5-1 with TRBJ2-3; TRBD1 matches at 7 bases. Germline assignment: CDR1 SGHRS and CDR2 YFSETQ. Germline trimming cut 0 bases from V and 6 bases from J; bases unmatched to any gene: 7. This CDR3 comprises 15 residues. In nucleotides, the CDR3 is TGCGCCAGCAGCTTGGAGGGGGCGCCGGGGGATACGCAGTATTTT. Protein sequence: CASSLEGAPGDTQYF.

The chain carries TRBV6-5 and TRBJ2-1; 8 nucleotides agree with TRBD2. Germline CDR1 MNHEY, CDR2 SVGAGI. This CDR3 is 15 amino acids long. Trimming cost V 7 bases and J 8 bases; bases outside gene matches: 13. CDR3 loop: CASTKGGGLAYEQFF. The CDR3 region has the DNA TGTGCCAGCACCAAAGGGGGAGGACTAGCCTATGAGCAGTTCTTC.

This clone was detected a few times. CDR3 region: CSVEAGQGSGYTF. CDR3 in DNA: TGCAGCGTTGAAGCAGGACAGGGATCCGGCTACACCTTC. The chain uses TRBV29-1 and TRBJ1-2, with 8 nucleotides matching TRBD1. Trimming took 1 base from V and 8 from J; bases not matched to a gene: 6. The CDR3 is 13 amino acids. From germline, CDR1 is SQVTM and CDR2 ANQGSEA.

This chain links TRBV27 with TRBJ2-2; 12 positions match TRBD2. The V gene's germline CDR1 is MNHEY and CDR2 SMNVEV (reference sequence). J was trimmed by 7 bases and V by 6 bases; bases with no gene match: 9. The CDR3 consists of 16 residues. CDR3 bases: TGTGCCAGCAGACCCCAACTAGCGGGGGGCATCGGGGAGCTGTTTTTT. The encoded protein is CASRPQLAGGIGELFF.

This clone came up a few times. V gene TRBV19 combines with J gene TRBJ2-1; D perhaps matches TRBD2 (6 bases). The CDR3 has 15 residues. Germline V CDR1 and CDR2: LNHDA, SQIVND (reference sequence). The ends were cut back, 5 bases at V and 0 bases at J, with 11 bases in the middle. The CDR3, as DNA: TGTGCCAGTAGTTTAGTGGGAGGCTCCTACAATGAGCAGTTCTTC. Residues: CASSLVGGSYNEQFF.

J is TRBJ2-6 and V is TRBV6-4, with unresolved D. CDR3 length: 16 amino acids. V was clipped by 6 bases and J by 0 bases, with 12 bases between them. Germline CDR1 MRHNA, CDR2 SNTAGT. The CDR3 reads CASSSDVLSGANVLTF. The CDR3 DNA reads TGTGCCAGCAGCTCGGACGTCCTCTCTGGGGCCAACGTCCTGACTTTC.

This clone has more than one count but fewer than ten. V gene TRBV6-6 combines with J gene TRBJ1-4, with D perhaps TRBD1 (6 bases). The CDR3 consists of 13 residues. V lost 2 bases to trimming and J lost 7 bases, with 8 bases between them. Germline values: CDR1 MNHNY, CDR2 SVGAGI (reference sequence). The CDR3 DNA reads as TGTGCCAGCAGTTACAGGGGGGCTGAAAAACTGTTTTTT. Translation gives CASSYRGAEKLFF.

The rearrangement uses TRBV9 and TRBJ2-5; tentative D call: TRBD1 (6 bases). The CDR3 is 17 amino acids. Per germline, CDR1 SGDLS and CDR2 YYNGEE. Deletions cut 4 bases from V and 1 base from J, with 20 bases between. The CDR3 DNA reads TGTGCCAGCAGCATCTCAGGGGCCCCGGATTTCCAAGAGACCCAGTACTTC. Amino acids: CASSISGAPDFQETQYF. Full variable domain (outside the CDR3, taken from reference TRBV9 and TRBJ2-5): DSGVTQTPKHLITATGQRVTLRCSPRSGDLSVYWYQQSLDQGLQFLIQYYNGEERAKGNILERFSAQQFPDLHSELNLSSLELGDSALYFCASSISGAPDFQETQYFGPGTRLLVL.

This clone was counted a few times. The gene calls are TRBV28 and TRBJ1-1; D call uncertain. Germline CDR1 and CDR2: MDHEN and SYDVKM. The V end was cut by 5 bases, the J end by 4 bases, with 14 bases between. The CDR3 covers 14 residues. CDR3 protein: CASSRVWEGTEAFF. The CDR3 DNA sequence: TGTGCCAGCAGTCGGGTTTGGGAAGGCACTGAAGCTTTCTTT. Supplemented by reference TRBV28 and TRBJ1-1, the full variable domain reads DVKVTQSSRYLVKRTGEKVFLECVQDMDHENMFWYRQDPGLGLRLIYFSYDVKMKEKGDIPEGYSVSREKKERFSLILESASTNQTSMYLCASSRVWEGTEAFFGQGTRLTVV.

This clone was counted once. J is TRBJ1-1 and V is TRBV13; tentative D call: TRBD1 (5 bases). Germline values: CDR1 PRHDT, CDR2 FYEKMQ (reference sequence). V lost 5 bases to trimming and J lost 5 bases, with 9 bases between them. This CDR3 contains 12 residues. CDR3 sequence (DNA): TGTGCCAGCAGCGCAGGGAGAACTGAAGCTTTCTTT. Translation gives CASSAGRTEAFF.

The chain combines TRBV5-4 with TRBJ2-2; D not certain. Trimming removed 2 bases at V and 4 bases at J, with 6 bases between. The CDR3 extends over 13 amino acids. Germline V CDR1 and CDR2: SGHNT, YYREEE (reference sequence). The CDR3 loop reads CASSLGITGELFF. The DNA for the CDR3 is TGTGCCAGCAGCTTAGGAATCACCGGGGAGCTGTTTTTT.

The chain links TRBV7-2 to TRBJ1-5, with D hard to call. Germline values: CDR1 SGHTA, CDR2 FQGNSA. The CDR3 is made up of 15 amino acids. Trimming shortened V by 1 base and J by 0 bases, and 7 bases separated the two germline ends. The CDR3 coding sequence is TGTGCCAGCAGCTTAGAAGGGTTTAGCAATCAGCCCCAGCATTTT. Its protein is CASSLEGFSNQPQHF.

The chain is built from TRBV5-1 and TRBJ2-3; D gene uncertain. This CDR3 region has 13 residues. Deletions cut 0 bases from V and 3 bases from J, with 5 bases between. In germline, CDR1 is SGHRS, CDR2 YFSETQ. CDR3 loop: CASSLDVTDTQYF. The DNA of the CDR3 is TGCGCCAGCAGCTTGGATGTGACAGATACGCAGTATTTT.

This sequence joins TRBV2 and TRBJ2-1; D gene uncertain. This CDR3 is built from 14 residues. V lost 4 bases to trimming and J lost 1 base, with 8 bases between them. CDR1 is SNHLY, CDR2 FYNNEI, per germline. CDR3 protein: CASSGFGSYNEQFF. DNA for the CDR3: TGTGCCAGCAGTGGATTCGGTTCCTACAATGAGCAGTTCTTC.

The chain carries TRBV11-2 and TRBJ2-7; D possibly corresponds to TRBD2 (6 bases). The CDR3 length is 13 residues. Germline CDR1 SGHAT, CDR2 FQNNGV. The germline V and J ends were trimmed by 1 base and 3 bases, with 7 bases remaining between them. The CDR3, as DNA: TGTGCCAGCAGCTTAGGGGAGGACTACGAGCAGTACTTC. Protein sequence: CASSLGEDYEQYF.

This chain connects TRBV7-2 to TRBJ2-1, with 10 bases that match TRBD2. The CDR3 is 14 residues long. Germline V gene lookup returns CDR1 SGHTA and CDR2 FQGNSA. J lost 6 bases, V lost 8 bases, and 7 bases had no gene match. The CDR3 is CASGPGLASNEQFF. Here the CDR3 DNA reads TGTGCCAGCGGCCCGGGACTAGCGTCCAATGAGCAGTTCTTC.

The rearrangement links TRBV7-9 to TRBJ1-1; D gene ambiguous. Germline values: CDR1 SEHNR, CDR2 FQNEAQ (reference sequence). V gave up 2 bases and J gave up 1 base, with 11 bases separating them. This CDR3 has 15 residues. CDR3 region: CASSLSEGTNTEAFF. DNA of the CDR3: TGTGCCAGCAGCTTATCTGAGGGAACGAACACTGAAGCTTTCTTT.

This rearrangement joins TRBV19 to TRBJ2-6; perhaps TRBD2 as D (6 bases). Germline V lookup: CDR1 LNHDA, CDR2 SQIVND (reference sequence). V was trimmed by 3 bases and J by 0 bases, leaving 9 bases between them. The CDR3 has 16 residues. The CDR3, as DNA: TGTGCCAGTAGTATCCGGGGGACCTCTGGGGCCAACGTCCTGACTTTC. As protein: CASSIRGTSGANVLTF.

The genes are TRBV21-1 and TRBJ2-5. TRBV21-1 is listed as a pseudogene. The CDR3 extends over 12 amino acids. The CDR3 here is CASSRVQETQYF. CDR3 DNA: TGTGCCAGCAGCAGGGTTCAAGAGACCCAGTACTTC.

The chain combines TRBV7-9 with TRBJ2-7, with 8 bases lining up with TRBD2. The CDR3 runs 14 residues. V lost 5 bases to trimming and J lost 5 bases; unmatched junction nucleotides: 8. Germline V CDR1 and CDR2: SEHNR, FQNEAQ (reference sequence). The CDR3 reads CASSAGLGENEQYF. In nucleotides, the CDR3 is TGTGCCAGCAGCGCGGGACTAGGGGAGAACGAGCAGTACTTC.

Within the sample, this clone is medium-sized. The V call is TRBV7-6, the J call TRBJ2-7; 9 nucleotides line up with TRBD1. V trimming: 5 bases; J trimming: 5 bases; junction bases outside the gene matches: 7. The CDR3 spans 14 residues. CDR1 and CDR2 from the germline V gene are SGHVS and FNYEAQ. The CDR3 is CASSQGQGGNEQYF. The CDR3 DNA sequence: TGTGCCAGCAGCCAGGGACAGGGCGGCAACGAGCAGTACTTC.

V gene TRBV10-3 combines with J gene TRBJ2-7; D is possibly TRBD1 (5 bases). Trimming shortened V by 3 bases and J by 1 base, and 7 bases separated the two germline ends. Germline V gene lookup returns CDR1 ENHRY and CDR2 SYGVKD. CDR3 size: 13 residues. CDR3 nucleotides: TGTGCCATCAGTGACAGGGTATCCTACGAGCAGTACTTC. Protein: CAISDRVSYEQYF.

This clone was seen a handful of times. The chain joins TRBV6-5 to TRBJ1-5; TRBD1 is a possible D gene (5 bases). CDR3 length: 15 residues. Germline CDR1 is MNHEY and CDR2 is SVGAGI. The V end lost 5 bases, the J end lost 2 bases, and 13 bases lay between the germline ends. CDR3: CASSQRDFGNQPQHF. The DNA for the CDR3 is TGTGCCAGCAGTCAAAGGGACTTTGGCAATCAGCCCCAGCATTTT.

The V gene is TRBV4-3, the J gene TRBJ2-1; possible D gene TRBD2, 6 bases. V lost 1 base, J lost 7 bases, and 20 bases lay in between. The CDR3 length is 17 residues. CDR1 and CDR2 (germline): LGHNA, YSLEER. CDR3 in amino acids: CASSQGKLAWDQNEQFF. CDR3 DNA sequence: TGCGCCAGCAGCCAAGGCAAACTAGCTTGGGACCAAAATGAGCAGTTCTTC.

CDR3 in DNA: TGTGCCAGCAGCGTAGGGCAGGGAGCTGAAGCTTTCTTT. Translation gives CASSVGQGAEAFF. The gene calls are TRBV9 and TRBJ1-1; possibly TRBD1 for D (5 bases). Germline V gene lookup returns CDR1 SGDLS and CDR2 YYNGEE. The CDR3 length is 13 residues. V lost 0 bases to trimming and J lost 6 bases, with 9 bases between them.

The rearrangement joins TRBV4-1 to TRBJ2-1; D is ambiguous. In germline, CDR1 is MGHRA, CDR2 YSYEKL. Trimming removed 0 bases at V and 4 bases at J, with 13 bases between. CDR3 length equals 16 residues. The chain's CDR3 is CASSQEEALIYNEQFF. CDR3 bases: TGCGCCAGCAGCCAAGAGGAAGCCCTAATTTACAATGAGCAGTTCTTC.